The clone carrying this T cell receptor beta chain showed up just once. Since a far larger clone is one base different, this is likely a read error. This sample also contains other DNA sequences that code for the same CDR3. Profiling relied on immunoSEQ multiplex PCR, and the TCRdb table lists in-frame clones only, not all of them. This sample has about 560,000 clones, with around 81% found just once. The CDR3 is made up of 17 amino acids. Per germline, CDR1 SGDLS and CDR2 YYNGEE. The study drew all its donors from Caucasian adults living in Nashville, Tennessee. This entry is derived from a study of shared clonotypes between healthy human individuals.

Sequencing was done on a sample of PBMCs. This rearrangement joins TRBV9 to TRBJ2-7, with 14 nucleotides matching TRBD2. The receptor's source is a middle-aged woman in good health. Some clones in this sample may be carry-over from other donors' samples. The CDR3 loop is CASSVGTSGSSSYEQYF. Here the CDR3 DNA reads TGTGCTAGCAGCGTAGGGACTAGCGGGAGTAGCTCCTACGAGCAGTACTTC.